Included here is one T cell receptor (beta chain) sequence, with context. Its specificity is unknown. A much larger clonotype is one base distant, so this may be a read error. The record originates from a study of CD8+CD57+ T cells in acquired aplastic anemia. Genomic DNA served as template for TCR beta VDJ and CDR3 profiling. TCRdb processed the reads anew with MiXCR; each CDR3 protein has one entry. Of under 350,000 distinct CDR3 sequences detected, roughly 61% appear once; the ten largest clones hold under 1.5%. Overall study results and limits: Patients had around 30 CD8+ CDR3 sequences in common with controls (the shared set).

This CDR3 has 16 residues. Germline V lookup: CDR1 LGHDT, CDR2 YNNKEL (reference sequence). The patients chosen for sequencing had shown expansion of CD8+CD57+ cells (detected by flow cytometry). Sequenced input: sorted CD4+, CD8+, or CD8+CD57+ T cells (not recorded which) from PBMCs. This TCR came from a human donor with aplastic anemia. The genes are TRBV3-1 and TRBJ2-7, with 9 bases aligning to TRBD2. CDR3 region: CVSSLSGSDGSYEQYF. CDR3 DNA: TGTGTCAGCAGCCTTAGCGGGAGTGACGGCTCCTACGAGCAGTACTTC.